Presented here are 28 T cell receptor beta chains from one specimen sequenced in a study of cytomegalovirus exposure and HLA in healthy donors. Profiling relied on immunoSEQ multiplex PCR, and the TCRdb table lists in-frame clones only, not all of them. The data contain some 340,000 clones, roughly 90% of them singletons. The sample taken for sequencing was PBMCs. These receptors were collected from a woman aged 25 to 45 in good health and CMV-seropositive.

This clone was seen once. The chain links TRBV28 to TRBJ2-7; D gene ambiguous. V lost 7 bases and J lost 3, with 16 bases in between. CDR3 length: 14 amino acids. Germline-derived CDR1 and CDR2 are MDHEN and SYDVKM. The CDR3 sequence: CASTGISADYEQYF. The CDR3 DNA reads TGTGCCAGCACAGGTATTTCGGCGGACTACGAGCAGTACTTC.

Only a few counts were recorded for this clone. The rearrangement joins TRBV28 to TRBJ2-7, with TRBD1 matching 10 bases. The CDR3 has 13 amino acids. The germline CDR1 and CDR2 sequences are MDHEN and SYDVKM. The junction had 5 bases not matched to a gene; V was cut back by 9 bases and J by 3 bases. The DNA for the CDR3 is TGTGCCAGTTGGACAGGGGGGGACTACGAGCAGTACTTC. As protein: CASWTGGDYEQYF.

J is TRBJ2-3 and V is TRBV2, with no clear D. Germline CDR1 reads SNHLY; CDR2 reads FYNNEI. V lost 3 bases to trimming and J lost 2 bases, with 9 bases between them. This CDR3 is built from 14 residues. The CDR3 DNA follows: TGTGCCAGCAGTGATGCGAGACCCACAGATACGCAGTATTTT. Translation: CASSDARPTDTQYF. The whole variable domain, filled in from reference TRBV2 and TRBJ2-3, reads EPEVTQTPSHQVTQMGQEVILRCVPISNHLYFYWYRQILGQKVEFLVSFYNNEISEKSEIFDDQFSVERPDGSNFTLKIRSTKLEDSAMYFCASSDARPTDTQYFGPGTRLTVL.

This sequence joins TRBV10-3 and TRBJ2-7; no firm D call. Per the germline V gene, CDR1 is ENHRY and CDR2 is SYGVKD. The CDR3 loop spans 12 amino acids. The V gene lost 9 bases and the J gene lost 0 bases, with 9 bases spanning the gap. The CDR3 region is CAISPSSYEQYF. CDR3 DNA sequence: TGTGCCATATCACCTAGCTCCTACGAGCAGTACTTC.

The chain combines TRBV30 with TRBJ2-2; TRBD2 aligns across 13 bases. With 0 bases clipped from V and 7 bases from J, the junction kept 8 bases outside the gene matches. Germline-derived CDR1 and CDR2 are GTSNPN and SVGIG (reference sequence). CDR3 length equals 17 residues. The CDR3 DNA follows: TGTGCCTGGAGTGTGCGGACTAGCGGGAGAAGTGGCGGGGAGCTGTTTTTT. Its protein is CAWSVRTSGRSGGELFF.

This sequence joins TRBV5-1 and TRBJ2-3; 14 nucleotides match TRBD2. Germline CDR1 is SGHRS and CDR2 is YFSETQ. The CDR3 is made up of 16 amino acids. The junction had 6 bases not matched to a gene; V was cut back by 3 bases and J by 6 bases. CDR3 loop: CASSSGLAGVKDTQYF. For the CDR3, the DNA is TGCGCCAGCAGCTCGGGACTAGCGGGGGTTAAGGATACGCAGTATTTT.

The chain carries TRBV7-6 and TRBJ1-2; the D is unclear. V dropped 1 base and J dropped 4 bases, with 13 bases sitting between them. Germline CDR1 reads SGHVS; CDR2 reads FNYEAQ. The CDR3 totals 15 residues. CDR3 amino acids: CASSLGVEGGYGYTF. The CDR3 nucleotides read TGTGCCAGCAGCTTAGGGGTGGAGGGTGGCTATGGCTACACCTTC.

The CDR3 DNA is TGTGCCAGCAGCCCCTCGGGCACCGGGGAGCTGTTTTTT. Translation gives CASSPSGTGELFF. This chain uses TRBV13 with TRBJ2-2; no clear D. Per germline, CDR1 PRHDT and CDR2 FYEKMQ (reference sequence). This CDR3 has 13 amino acids. The V gene lost 5 bases and the J gene lost 4 bases, with 8 bases spanning the gap.

V usage is TRBV7-2 and J usage is TRBJ1-5; 10 nucleotides align to TRBD1. CDR3 length: 14 residues. Germline assignment: CDR1 SGHTA and CDR2 FQGNSA. J lost 7 bases, V lost 4 bases, and 4 bases had no gene match. The CDR3 DNA reads as TGTGCCAGCAGCTCCGGACAGGGGGAACAGCCCCAGCATTTT. Amino acids: CASSSGQGEQPQHF.

The chain links TRBV7-2 to TRBJ2-7; the D gene is possibly TRBD2 (6 bases). This CDR3 is 12 amino acids long. Germline CDR1 and CDR2: SGHTA and FQGNSA. Trimming left V 3 bases short and J 4 bases short, with 7 bases between. Written as DNA, the CDR3 is TGTGCCAGCAGCTTGGGGAGGTACGAGCAGTACTTC. It encodes CASSLGRYEQYF.

V is TRBV7-7 and J is TRBJ2-1; 10 bases match TRBD2. Germline trimming cut 1 base from V and 7 bases from J; bases unmatched to any gene: 4. CDR1 and CDR2 (germline): SSHAT, FNYEAQ (reference sequence). The CDR3 is made up of 15 amino acids. CDR3: CASSLGAGGPNEQFF. The CDR3 DNA sequence: TGTGCCAGCAGCTTAGGAGCGGGAGGGCCTAATGAGCAGTTCTTC.

This clone was seen a single time. This chain uses TRBV27 with TRBJ2-1; 9 bases align to TRBD2. J gave up 6 bases and V 5 bases, and 14 bases lay outside the gene matches. This CDR3 is built from 17 residues. CDR1 is MNHEY, CDR2 SMNVEV, per germline (reference sequence). The chain's CDR3 is CASSTRFGREGRNEQFF. The CDR3 nucleotides read TGTGCCAGCAGTACTAGGTTTGGGCGGGAGGGCCGCAATGAGCAGTTCTTC.

This chain joins TRBV28 and TRBJ2-3; 9 bases are a match to TRBD2. V was pared by 10 bases and J by 6 bases, with 8 bases of the junction left unmatched. Germline V gives CDR1 MDHEN, CDR2 SYDVKM. The CDR3 loop spans 13 amino acids. CDR3 in amino acids: CAIGRGGLDTQYF. The CDR3 nucleotides are TGTGCCATTGGGCGGGGGGGCCTCGATACGCAGTATTTT.

The sample holds a few counts of this clone. The chain employs TRBV2 and TRBJ1-2; no clear D. CDR1 is SNHLY, CDR2 FYNNEI, per germline. The CDR3 runs 13 residues. Deletions cut 9 bases from V and 3 bases from J, with 14 bases between. The chain's CDR3 is CARMDPTYYGYTF. CDR3 bases: TGTGCCAGGATGGACCCTACCTACTATGGCTACACCTTC.

V usage is TRBV30 and J usage is TRBJ2-5, with TRBD2 identical over 14 bases. Germline CDR1 is GTSNPN and CDR2 is SVGIG (reference sequence). The V gene end was trimmed by 0 bases and the J gene end by 2 bases; junction bases not matched to a gene: 5. The CDR3 totals 17 residues. The CDR3 DNA reads as TGTGCCTGGAGTGTGGGACTAGCGGGAGTTGGACAAGAGACCCAGTACTTC. Translating gives CAWSVGLAGVGQETQYF.

This clone was found once. The rearrangement joins TRBV30 to TRBJ2-1, with D perhaps matching TRBD1 or TRBD2 (5 bases each). V was clipped by 4 bases and J by 4 bases, with 17 bases between them. The CDR3 is 15 amino acids. From germline, CDR1 is GTSNPN and CDR2 SVGIG (reference sequence). The CDR3 nucleotides read TGTGCCTGGACCGAATGGGGGTTGTCATACAATGAGCAGTTCTTC. Protein sequence: CAWTEWGLSYNEQFF.

The CDR3 protein is CASQGTTTYNEQFF. CDR3 nucleotides: TGTGCCAGCCAGGGGACAACTACCTACAATGAGCAGTTCTTC. J is TRBJ2-1 and V is TRBV27; maybe TRBD1 (6 bases). Trimming took 8 bases from V and 2 from J, leaving 13 bases between them. The germline V gene has CDR1 MNHEY and CDR2 SMNVEV (reference sequence). The length of the CDR3 is 14 residues.

The rearrangement joins TRBV6-1 to TRBJ2-7, with TRBD1 matching 7 bases. Germline V lookup: CDR1 MNHNS, CDR2 SASEGT. The CDR3 consists of 15 residues. J lost 2 bases, V lost 3 bases, and 7 bases had no gene match. CDR3 in amino acids: CASSEAGTVPYEQYF. The CDR3 bases are TGTGCCAGCAGTGAGGCAGGGACAGTTCCCTACGAGCAGTACTTC.

The chain carries TRBV29-1 and TRBJ2-5; 9 nucleotides line up with TRBD2. The CDR3 is made up of 14 amino acids. Germline CDR1 SQVTM, CDR2 ANQGSEA. The junction had 6 bases not matched to a gene; V was cut back by 4 bases and J by 3 bases. The CDR3 spells CSVGASGEKETQYF. In DNA, the CDR3 is TGCAGCGTTGGGGCTAGCGGGGAAAAAGAGACCCAGTACTTC. Full variable domain (remainder filled in from reference TRBV29-1 and TRBJ2-5): SAVISQKPSRDICQRGTSLTIQCQVDSQVTMMFWYRQQPGQSLTLIATANQGSEATYESGFVIDKFPISRPNLTFSTLTVSNMSPEDSSIYLCSVGASGEKETQYFGPGTRLLVL.

The genes are TRBV27 and TRBJ1-1, with D tentatively TRBD1 (5 bases). Trimming removed 6 bases at V and 4 bases at J, with 18 bases between. Germline CDR1 and CDR2: MNHEY and SMNVEV (reference sequence). The CDR3 sequence is 15 residues long. CDR3 sequence: CASSRARVGGTEAFF. The CDR3 bases are TGTGCCAGCAGCAGGGCCAGGGTGGGGGGCACTGAAGCTTTCTTT.

V and J are TRBV29-1 and TRBJ2-3, with TRBD2 matching 9 bases. The CDR3 extends over 12 amino acids. The germline CDR1 and CDR2 sequences are SQVTM and ANQGSEA. The J segment lost 7 bases and the V segment lost 7 bases, leaving 6 bases of the junction unmatched. The CDR3 is CSGAGLAYTQYF. The CDR3 nucleotides read TGCAGCGGAGCGGGACTAGCATATACGCAGTATTTT.

The CDR3 here is CASSPLQGMNTEAFF. The CDR3 nucleotides read TGTGCCAGCAGTCCCTTACAGGGTATGAACACTGAAGCTTTCTTT. This chain joins TRBV27 and TRBJ1-1, with a possible D match to TRBD1 (6 bases). V lost 5 bases and J lost 0, with 13 bases in between. Germline V gene sequence: CDR1 MNHEY, CDR2 SMNVEV (reference sequence). The CDR3 is 15 amino acids.

This chain links TRBV6-5 with TRBJ2-7; D gene unclear. The germline gives CDR1 MNHEY, CDR2 SVGAGI. The V end lost 5 bases, the J end lost 4 bases, and 6 bases lay between the germline ends. The CDR3 has 11 residues. The CDR3 nucleotides are TGTGCCAGCAGTGCCCTGTACGAGCAGTACTTC. Translation gives CASSALYEQYF.

V and J are TRBV11-3 and TRBJ2-6; 8 nucleotides match TRBD1. Germline CDR1 reads SGHNT; CDR2 reads YENEEA. The V gene end was trimmed by 5 bases and the J gene end by 4 bases; junction bases not matched to a gene: 4. The CDR3 loop spans 15 amino acids. The CDR3 is CASSGRGLGANVLTF. As DNA, the CDR3 is TGTGCCAGCAGCGGCAGGGGGCTCGGGGCCAACGTCCTGACTTTC. Filled out from reference TRBV11-3 and TRBJ2-6, the complete variable domain reads EAGVVQSPRYKIIEKKQPVAFWCNPISGHNTLYWYLQNLGQGPELLIRYENEEAVDDSQLPKDRFSAERLKGVDSTLKIQPAELGDSAVYLCASSGRGLGANVLTFGAGSRLTVL.

The chain has TRBV7-2 and TRBJ1-2; 12 bases agree with TRBD1. The CDR3 consists of 17 residues. The V segment lost 7 bases and the J segment 3 bases; nucleotides outside the gene matches: 12. Germline V CDR1 and CDR2: SGHTA, FQGNSA. This CDR3 is CASTPGTGGLGDYGYTF. CDR3 nucleotide sequence: TGTGCCAGCACCCCCGGGACAGGGGGCTTAGGTGACTATGGCTACACCTTC.

The rearrangement uses TRBV29-1 and TRBJ2-1, with D maybe TRBD2 (6 bases). CDR1 is SQVTM and CDR2 is ANQGSEA in the germline V gene. CDR3 length: 14 residues. Trimming took off 7 bases at V and 5 bases at J, with 18 bases between the two ends. For the CDR3, the DNA is TGCAGCGCTAGAACCGGGACTCGGAACAATGAGCAGTTCTTC. Its translation is CSARTGTRNNEQFF.

The V gene is TRBV18, the J gene TRBJ2-7, with D possibly called TRBD1 or TRBD2 (5 bases each). This CDR3 is built from 13 residues. The germline V gene has CDR1 KGHSH and CDR2 LQKENI. V lost 6 bases and J lost 4, with 13 bases in between. CDR3 sequence (DNA): TGTGCCAGCTCTGGGGGACCGCCGTACGAGCAGTACTTC. Amino acid sequence: CASSGGPPYEQYF.

The chain couples TRBV29-1 to TRBJ2-1; TRBD2 aligns across 10 bases. CDR1 is SQVTM and CDR2 is ANQGSEA in the germline V gene. V lost 1 base, J lost 4 bases, and 4 bases stayed unmatched. CDR3 length equals 15 residues. CDR3 coding DNA: TGCAGCGTTGAAGGGTTAGCGGGAGGATACAATGAGCAGTTCTTC. It encodes CSVEGLAGGYNEQFF.